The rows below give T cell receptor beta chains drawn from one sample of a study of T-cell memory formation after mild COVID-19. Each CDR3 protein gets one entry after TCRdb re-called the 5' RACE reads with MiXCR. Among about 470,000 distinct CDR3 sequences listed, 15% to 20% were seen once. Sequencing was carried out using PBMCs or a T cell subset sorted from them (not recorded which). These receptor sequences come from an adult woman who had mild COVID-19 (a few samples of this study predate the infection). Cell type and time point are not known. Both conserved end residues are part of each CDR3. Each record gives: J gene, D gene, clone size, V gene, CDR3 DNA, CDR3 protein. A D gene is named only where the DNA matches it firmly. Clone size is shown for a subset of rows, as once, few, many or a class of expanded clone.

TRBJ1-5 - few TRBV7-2 TGTGCCAGCAGTGATAGTTGGGGTAGCAATCAGCCCCAGCATTTT CASSDSWGSNQPQHF
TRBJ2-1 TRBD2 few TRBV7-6 TGTGCCAGCAGCCGGCCATTGACTAGCGGGGGGTACGGTGAGCAGTTCTTC CASSRPLTSGGYGEQFF
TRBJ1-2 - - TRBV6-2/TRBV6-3 TGTGCCAGCAGTCAAGCCCCGGACGGAGTCTATGGCTACACCTTC CASSQAPDGVYGYTF
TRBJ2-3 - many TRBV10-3 TGTGCCATCAGTGAATGGGCTACAGATACGCAGTATTTT CAISEWATDTQYF
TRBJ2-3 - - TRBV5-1 TGCGCCAGCAGCTCGGGTTCGGCACCCCCCCGCACAGATACGCAGTATTTT CASSSGSAPPRTDTQYF
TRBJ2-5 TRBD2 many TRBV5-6 TGTGCCAGCAGCCTCCGACTAGCCGGGGAGACCCAGTACTTC CASSLRLAGETQYF
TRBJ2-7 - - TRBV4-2 TGTGCCAGCAGCCCGGGTGACCTCGGGGTTATCGAGCAGTACTTC CASSPGDLGVIEQYF
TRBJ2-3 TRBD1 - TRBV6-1 TGTGCCAGCAGGAGACAGGGGGCGCGTGTAGATACGCAGTATTTT CASRRQGARVDTQYF
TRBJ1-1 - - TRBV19 TGTGCCAGTAGCGAGGGGTCGGGTACTGAAGCTTTCTTT CASSEGSGTEAFF
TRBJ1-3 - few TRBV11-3 TGTGCCAGCAGCTTAGATTCGGGGGGATCTGGAAACACCATATATTTT CASSLDSGGSGNTIYF
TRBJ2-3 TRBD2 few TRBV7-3 TGTGCCAGCAGCTTAATGGCGGGGGGCACCACAGATACGCAGTATTTT CASSLMAGGTTDTQYF
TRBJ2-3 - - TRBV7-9 TGTGCCAGCAGCTCCCCGGCGGGTACGCAGTATTTT CASSSPAGTQYF
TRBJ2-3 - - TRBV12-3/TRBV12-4 TGTGCCAGCTCCTACCCCACAGATACGCAGTATTTT CASSYPTDTQYF
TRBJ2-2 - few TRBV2 TGTGCCAGCAGTGAATCCGGGTTCACCGGGGAGCTGTTTTTT CASSESGFTGELFF
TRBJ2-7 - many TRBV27 TGTGCCAGCAGTGATCAATATTACGAGCAGTACTTC CASSDQYYEQYF
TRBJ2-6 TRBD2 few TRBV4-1 TGCGCCAGCAGCCACCAACTAGCGAGTCAGGGGGCCAACGTCCTGACTTTC CASSHQLASQGANVLTF
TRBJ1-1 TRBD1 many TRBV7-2 TGTGCCAGCAGCCCCGACAGGGTGCAGGAAGCTTTCTTT CASSPDRVQEAFF
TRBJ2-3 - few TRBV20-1 TGCAGTGCGGGATATACGCAGTATTTT CSAGYTQYF
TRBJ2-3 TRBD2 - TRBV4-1 TGCGCCAGCAGCCAATCCAGTTGGGCACTACTGGCGGGAGGGATTGATACGCAGTATTTT CASSQSSWALLAGGIDTQYF
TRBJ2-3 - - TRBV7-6 TGTGCCAGCAGCCCCATCTTAACAGATACGCAGTATTTT CASSPILTDTQYF
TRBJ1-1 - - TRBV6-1 TGTGCCAGCAGTGGCTCGGGGATATTCACTGAAGCTTTCTTT CASSGSGIFTEAFF
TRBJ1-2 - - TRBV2 TGTGCCAGCACATGGGGTTCCGAGGGCTATGGCTACACCTTC CASTWGSEGYGYTF
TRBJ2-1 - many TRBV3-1 TGTGCCAGCAGCCAAGACAGATACAATGAGCAGTTCTTC CASSQDRYNEQFF
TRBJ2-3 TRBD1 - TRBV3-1 TGTGCCAGCAGCCAAGCCCGGACAGGGGGCGCAGATACGCAGTATTTT CASSQARTGGADTQYF
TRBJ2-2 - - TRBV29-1 TGCAGCGTCCGGAGAGGGACCGGGGAGCTGTTTTTT CSVRRGTGELFF
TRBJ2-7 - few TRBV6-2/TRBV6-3 TGTGCCAGCAGTACAGACCACTACGAGCAGTACTTC CASSTDHYEQYF